Listed here are 18 T cell receptor beta chains from one sample, sequenced in a study of CD8 T cells in Susac syndrome. When the RNA was reverse transcribed, random hexamers were used with an input of about 0.5 to 1 ug. A single record per CDR3 protein comes from TCRdb applying MiXCR to the immunoSEQ multiplex PCR reads. The table lists 150,000 to 200,000 distinct CDR3 sequences, about 91% of them singletons. Sequenced material: CD4+ T cells from PBMCs. The receptor set was obtained from a human donor with Susac syndrome.

The gene calls are TRBV13 and TRBJ2-1; 7 bases line up with TRBD2. The CDR3 sequence is 14 residues long. V lost 5 bases to trimming and J lost 7 bases; unmatched junction nucleotides: 8. CDR1 is PRHDT, CDR2 FYEKMQ, per germline (reference sequence). Here the CDR3 reads CASSPLGEGNEQFF. CDR3 coding DNA: TGTGCCAGCAGCCCACTGGGGGAGGGGAATGAGCAGTTCTTC.

V gene TRBV19 combines with J gene TRBJ2-7; D gene unclear. The CDR3 runs to 14 residues. From germline, CDR1 is LNHDA and CDR2 SQIVND (reference sequence). Trimming pared 4 bases from V and 2 bases from J, leaving 12 bases between. CDR3 region: CASSRHGQTYEQYF. The DNA of the CDR3 is TGTGCCAGTAGTAGACACGGGCAGACCTACGAGCAGTACTTC.

This chain's CDR3 is CASSYTGQGRTEAFF. The DNA of the CDR3 is TGTGCCAGCAGTTACACCGGACAGGGGAGGACTGAAGCTTTCTTT. The rearrangement links TRBV6-5 to TRBJ1-1, with 9 bases lining up with TRBD1. The J segment lost 5 bases and the V segment lost 2 bases, leaving 6 bases of the junction unmatched. The germline gives CDR1 MNHEY, CDR2 SVGAGI. The CDR3 runs to 15 residues.

The CDR3 DNA follows: TGTGCCAGCACCTCGCGGGCATGGCAAGAGACCCAGTACTTC. This gives the protein CASTSRAWQETQYF. The V and J genes are TRBV7-9 and TRBJ2-5; a possible D gene is TRBD2 (5 bases). V dropped 7 bases and J dropped 2 bases, with 14 bases sitting between them. CDR1 is SEHNR, CDR2 FQNEAQ, per germline (reference sequence). The CDR3 runs 14 residues.

The chain combines TRBV20-1 with TRBJ2-3, with D perhaps TRBD2 (5 bases). Germline assignment: CDR1 DFQATT and CDR2 SNEGSKA (reference sequence). The CDR3 loop spans 15 amino acids. V lost 0 bases to trimming and J lost 5 bases, with 15 bases between them. CDR3 region: CSARDEGLAGDTQYF. The CDR3 nucleotides are TGCAGTGCTAGAGATGAGGGCCTAGCCGGAGATACGCAGTATTTT.

The chain couples TRBV5-1 to TRBJ2-7, with 8 bases aligning to TRBD1. CDR1 is SGHRS and CDR2 is YFSETQ in the germline V gene. This CDR3 contains 15 residues. Trimming cost V 4 bases and J 5 bases; bases outside gene matches: 11. CDR3 in DNA: TGCGCCAGCAGCCTGGGGCAGGGGGCGGTCGACGAGCAGTACTTC. As protein: CASSLGQGAVDEQYF. Filled out from reference TRBV5-1 and TRBJ2-7, the complete variable domain reads KAGVTQTPRYLIKTRGQQVTLSCSPISGHRSVSWYQQTPGQGLQFLFEYFSETQRNKGNFPGRFSGRQFSNSRSEMNVSTLELGDSALYLCASSLGQGAVDEQYFGPGTRLTVT.

This clonotype has just one count. This CDR3 reads CASSNGDRSSPRELFF. In nucleotides, the CDR3 is TGTGCCAGCAGTAACGGGGACAGATCGAGTCCCCGGGAGCTGTTTTTT. V and J are TRBV27 and TRBJ2-2; 7 nucleotides match TRBD1. CDR3 size: 16 residues. Germline assignment: CDR1 MNHEY and CDR2 SMNVEV (reference sequence). J was trimmed by 9 bases and V by 5 bases; bases with no gene match: 15.

The genes are TRBV19 and TRBJ2-1; D might be TRBD1 or TRBD2, each matching 5 bases. Trimming removed 4 bases at V and 7 bases at J, with 14 bases between. The CDR3 sequence is 14 residues long. In germline, CDR1 is LNHDA, CDR2 SQIVND (reference sequence). This chain's CDR3 is CASSKGAGSNEQFF. The DNA for the CDR3 is TGTGCCAGTAGTAAAGGGGCTGGGAGTAATGAGCAGTTCTTC.

This chain uses TRBV6-5 with TRBJ1-2, with D possibly matching TRBD1 (5 bases). V lost 2 bases and J 4 bases, leaving 11 bases between the germline ends. Germline V gene lookup returns CDR1 MNHEY and CDR2 SVGAGI. This CDR3 region has 14 residues. This CDR3 reads CASSYQGRSYGYTF. CDR3 bases: TGTGCCAGCAGTTACCAGGGACGGTCCTATGGCTACACCTTC.

The chain employs TRBV28 and TRBJ2-1; 9 nucleotides line up with TRBD2. The junction had 6 bases not matched to a gene; V was cut back by 5 bases and J by 4 bases. Germline V lookup: CDR1 MDHEN, CDR2 SYDVKM. The CDR3 totals 15 residues. This chain's CDR3 is CASSPQAGGYNEQFF. The CDR3 nucleotides read TGTGCCAGCAGTCCACAAGCGGGAGGATACAATGAGCAGTTCTTC. The whole variable domain, remainder taken from reference TRBV28 and TRBJ2-1, is DVKVTQSSRYLVKRTGEKVFLECVQDMDHENMFWYRQDPGLGLRLIYFSYDVKMKEKGDIPEGYSVSREKKERFSLILESASTNQTSMYLCASSPQAGGYNEQFFGPGTRLTVL.

The J gene is TRBJ2-3, the V gene TRBV30; 9 bases map to TRBD1. Trimming took 3 bases from V and 3 from J; bases not matched to a gene: 13. Germline CDR1 and CDR2: GTSNPN and SVGIG (reference sequence). The CDR3 has 17 amino acids. The CDR3 sequence is CAWSAGTGNIRTDTQYF. CDR3 sequence (DNA): TGTGCCTGGAGCGCTGGGACAGGGAATATTAGAACAGATACGCAGTATTTT.

The rearrangement joins TRBV27 to TRBJ2-3; D unresolved. The CDR3 sequence is 13 residues long. V was cut by 4 bases and J by 6 bases, with 11 bases left in between. Germline V gene data show CDR1 as MNHEY and CDR2 as SMNVEV (reference sequence). The CDR3 loop is CASSSASLDTQYF. In nucleotides, the CDR3 is TGTGCCAGCAGTTCCGCCAGTTTGGATACGCAGTATTTT.

The gene calls are TRBV18 and TRBJ2-7; D is possibly TRBD2 (6 bases). From germline, CDR1 is KGHSH and CDR2 LQKENI. The V gene lost 0 bases and the J gene lost 1 base, with 13 bases spanning the gap. The CDR3 runs to 16 residues. CDR3 coding DNA: TGTGCCAGCTCACCACCGAATTCCGGGGGATCCTACGAGCAGTACTTC. Its translation: CASSPPNSGGSYEQYF.

The genes are TRBV20-1 and TRBJ1-6, with D unresolved. The CDR3 has 16 residues. The V end lost 3 bases, the J end lost 0 bases, and 12 bases lay between the germline ends. Germline CDR1 and CDR2: DFQATT and SNEGSKA (reference sequence). CDR3 DNA sequence: TGCAGTGCTAGGACATGGGTTAGCTCCTATAATTCACCCCTCCACTTT. This translates into CSARTWVSSYNSPLHF.

The rearrangement joins TRBV19 to TRBJ2-4, with TRBD2 matching 11 bases. In germline, CDR1 is LNHDA, CDR2 SQIVND (reference sequence). The CDR3 extends over 16 amino acids. V was pared by 5 bases and J by 1 base, with 4 bases of the junction left unmatched. CDR3: CASSPASGRAKNIQYF. CDR3 DNA sequence: TGTGCCAGTAGTCCCGCTAGCGGGAGGGCCAAAAACATTCAGTACTTC.

V is TRBV20-1 and J is TRBJ2-2; 9 nucleotides agree with TRBD2. The CDR3 loop spans 16 amino acids. The germline CDR1 and CDR2 sequences are DFQATT and SNEGSKA (reference sequence). After removal of 3 bases from V and 2 bases from J, the junction contained 7 bases not matched to a gene. This CDR3 is CSARDSGSINTGELFF. As DNA, the CDR3 is TGCAGTGCTAGGGATAGCGGGAGTATTAACACCGGGGAGCTGTTTTTT.

The chain carries TRBV7-8 and TRBJ2-1, with a weak D call TRBD2 (6 bases). Trimming left V 8 bases short and J 0 bases short, with 17 bases between. CDR3 length equals 16 residues. The germline gives CDR1 SGHVS, CDR2 FQNEAQ. The CDR3 nucleotides read TGTGCCAGCCAGAAAAAGGCGGGGAGCTCCTACAATGAGCAGTTCTTC. Amino acid sequence: CASQKKAGSSYNEQFF.

The chain couples TRBV5-4 to TRBJ2-5; D assignment may be TRBD1 or TRBD2 (5 bases each). V gave up 5 bases and J gave up 0 bases, with 14 bases separating them. CDR1 is SGHNT, CDR2 YYREEE, per germline (reference sequence). The CDR3 totals 15 residues. The CDR3 region is CASSRTEGYQETQYF. Written as DNA, the CDR3 is TGTGCCAGCAGTAGGACCGAGGGGTACCAAGAGACCCAGTACTTC. Full variable domain (rest looked up from reference TRBV5-4 and TRBJ2-5): ETGVTQSPTHLIKTRGQQVTLRCSSQSGHNTVSWYQQALGQGPQFIFQYYREEENGRGNFPPRFSGLQFPNYSSELNVNALELDDSALYLCASSRTEGYQETQYFGPGTRLLVL.